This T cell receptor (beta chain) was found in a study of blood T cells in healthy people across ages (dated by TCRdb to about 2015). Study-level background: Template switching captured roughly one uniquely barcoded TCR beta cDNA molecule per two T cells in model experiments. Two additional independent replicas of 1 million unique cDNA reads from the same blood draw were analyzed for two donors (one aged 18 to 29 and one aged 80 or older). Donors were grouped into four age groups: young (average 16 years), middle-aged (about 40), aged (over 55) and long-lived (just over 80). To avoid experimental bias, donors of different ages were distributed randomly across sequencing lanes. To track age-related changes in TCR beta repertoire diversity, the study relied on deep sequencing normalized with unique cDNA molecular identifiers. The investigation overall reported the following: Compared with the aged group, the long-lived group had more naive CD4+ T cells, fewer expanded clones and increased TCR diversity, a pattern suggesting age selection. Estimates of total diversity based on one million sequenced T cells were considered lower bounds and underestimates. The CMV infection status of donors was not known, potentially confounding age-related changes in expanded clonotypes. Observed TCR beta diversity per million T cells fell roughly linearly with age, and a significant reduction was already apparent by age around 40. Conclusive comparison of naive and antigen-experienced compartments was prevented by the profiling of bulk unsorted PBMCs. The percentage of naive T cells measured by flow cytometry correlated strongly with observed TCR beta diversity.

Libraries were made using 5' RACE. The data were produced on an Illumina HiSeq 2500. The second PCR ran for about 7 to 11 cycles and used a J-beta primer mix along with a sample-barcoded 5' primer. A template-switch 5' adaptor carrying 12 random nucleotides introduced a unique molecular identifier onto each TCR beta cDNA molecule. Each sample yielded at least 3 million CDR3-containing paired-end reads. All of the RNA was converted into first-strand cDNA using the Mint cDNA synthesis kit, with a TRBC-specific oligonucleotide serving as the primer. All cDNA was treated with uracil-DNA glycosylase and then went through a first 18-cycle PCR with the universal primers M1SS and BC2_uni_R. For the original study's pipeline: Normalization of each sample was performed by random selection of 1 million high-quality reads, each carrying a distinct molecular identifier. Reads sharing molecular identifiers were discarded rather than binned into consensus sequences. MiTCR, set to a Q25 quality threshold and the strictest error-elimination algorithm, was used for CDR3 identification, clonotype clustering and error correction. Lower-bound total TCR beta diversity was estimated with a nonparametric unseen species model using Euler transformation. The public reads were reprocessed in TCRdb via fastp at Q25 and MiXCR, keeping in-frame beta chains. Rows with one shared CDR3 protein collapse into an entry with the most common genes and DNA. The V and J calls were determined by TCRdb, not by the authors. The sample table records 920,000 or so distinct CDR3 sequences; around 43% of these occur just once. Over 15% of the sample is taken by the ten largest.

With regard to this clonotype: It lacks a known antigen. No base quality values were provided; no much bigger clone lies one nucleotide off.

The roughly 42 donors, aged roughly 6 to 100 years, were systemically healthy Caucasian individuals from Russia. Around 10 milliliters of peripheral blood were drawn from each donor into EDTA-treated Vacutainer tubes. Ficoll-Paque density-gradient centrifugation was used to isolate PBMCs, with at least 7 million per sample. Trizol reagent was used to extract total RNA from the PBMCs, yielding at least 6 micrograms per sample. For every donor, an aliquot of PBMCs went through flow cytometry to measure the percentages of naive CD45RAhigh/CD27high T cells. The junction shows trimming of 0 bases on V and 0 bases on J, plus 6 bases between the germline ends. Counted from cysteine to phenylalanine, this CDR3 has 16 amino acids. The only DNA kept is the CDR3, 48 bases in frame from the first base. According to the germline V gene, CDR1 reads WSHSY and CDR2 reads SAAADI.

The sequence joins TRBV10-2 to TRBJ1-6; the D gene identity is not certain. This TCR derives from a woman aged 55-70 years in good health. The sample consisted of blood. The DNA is TGCGCCAGCAGTGAGTCTCGCAGCTCCTATAATTCACCCCTCCACTTT. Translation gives CASSESRSSYNSPLHF.